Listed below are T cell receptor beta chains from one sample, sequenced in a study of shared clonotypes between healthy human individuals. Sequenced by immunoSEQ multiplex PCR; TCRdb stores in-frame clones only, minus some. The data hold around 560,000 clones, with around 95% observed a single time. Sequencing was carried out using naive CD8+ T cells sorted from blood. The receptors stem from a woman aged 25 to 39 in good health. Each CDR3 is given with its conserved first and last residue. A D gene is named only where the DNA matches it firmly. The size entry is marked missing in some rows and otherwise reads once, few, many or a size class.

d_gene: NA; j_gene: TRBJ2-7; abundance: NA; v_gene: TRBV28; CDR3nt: TGTGCCACCGCCCGGGTCTACGAGCAGTACTTC; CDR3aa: CATARVYEQYF
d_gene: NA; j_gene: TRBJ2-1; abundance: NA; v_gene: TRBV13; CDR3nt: TGTGCCAGCAGCCCAGAGATAGATAAGGAGAATGAGCAGTTCTTC; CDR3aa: CASSPEIDKENEQFF
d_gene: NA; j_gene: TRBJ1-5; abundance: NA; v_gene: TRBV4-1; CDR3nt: TGCGCCAGCAGCTACCTCCCGGGACAGCCCCAGCATTTT; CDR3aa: CASSYLPGQPQHF
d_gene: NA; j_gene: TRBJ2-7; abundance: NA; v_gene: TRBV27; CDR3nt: TGTGCCAGCAGTCAGGACTACCCCTACGAGCAGTACTTC; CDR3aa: CASSQDYPYEQYF
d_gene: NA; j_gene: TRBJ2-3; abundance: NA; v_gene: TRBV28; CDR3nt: TGTGCCAGCAGGCAAACACACCTTTCCGCAGATACGCAGTATTTT; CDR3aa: CASRQTHLSADTQYF
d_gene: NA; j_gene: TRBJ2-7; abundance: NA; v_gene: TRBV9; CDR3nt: TGTGCCAGCAGCGAGGGAGGGGGCCACGAGCAGTACTTC; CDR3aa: CASSEGGGHEQYF
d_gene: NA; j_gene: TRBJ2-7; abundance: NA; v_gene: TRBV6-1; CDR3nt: TGTGCCAGCAGGACAGCCTACGAGCAGTACTTC; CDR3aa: CASRTAYEQYF
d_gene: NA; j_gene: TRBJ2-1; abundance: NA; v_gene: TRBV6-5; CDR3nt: TGTGCCAGCAGTTACTCCCCTAGGGGGTCGGGATTCTTC; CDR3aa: CASSYSPRGSGFF
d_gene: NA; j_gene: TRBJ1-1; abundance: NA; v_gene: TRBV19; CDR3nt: TGTGCCAGTATGAGTTGGGAGGGGGACACTGAAGCTTTCTTT; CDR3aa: CASMSWEGDTEAFF
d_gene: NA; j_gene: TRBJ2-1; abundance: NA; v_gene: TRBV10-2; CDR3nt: TGCGCCAGCAGTCTAGGGGGAAATGAGCAGTTCTTC; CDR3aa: CASSLGGNEQFF
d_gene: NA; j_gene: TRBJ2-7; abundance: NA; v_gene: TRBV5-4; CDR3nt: TGTGCCAGCAGCTTGTTTCTGGCCCACGAGCAGTACTTC; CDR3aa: CASSLFLAHEQYF
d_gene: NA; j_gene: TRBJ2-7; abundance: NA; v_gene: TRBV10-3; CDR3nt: TGTGCCATCAGTCAGGGGACCGGCGAGCAGTACTTC; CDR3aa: CAISQGTGEQYF
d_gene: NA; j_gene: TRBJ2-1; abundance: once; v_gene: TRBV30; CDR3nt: TGTGCCTGGAGTGCAGGGGTTAGCGGGCCGTCCTACAATGAGCAGTTCTTC; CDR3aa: CAWSAGVSGPSYNEQFF
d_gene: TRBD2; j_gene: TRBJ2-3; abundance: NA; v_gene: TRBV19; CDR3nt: TGTGCCGTGCGGGGGGCAGATACGCAGTATTTT; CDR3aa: CAVRGADTQYF
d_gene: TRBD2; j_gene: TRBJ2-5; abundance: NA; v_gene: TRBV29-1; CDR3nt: TGCAGCGTTGAGTCGGGACTAGCGGGAGAGACCCAGTACTTC; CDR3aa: CSVESGLAGETQYF
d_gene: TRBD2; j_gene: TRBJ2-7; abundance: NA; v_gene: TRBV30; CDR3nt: TGTGCCTGGAGTCCAGAAGCGGGGCTCCCCTACGAGCAGTACTTC; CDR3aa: CAWSPEAGLPYEQYF
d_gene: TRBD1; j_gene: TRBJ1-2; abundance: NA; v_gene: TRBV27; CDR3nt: TGTGCCAGCAGTTTATATCGCAGGGGGGACGGCTACACCTTC; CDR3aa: CASSLYRRGDGYTF
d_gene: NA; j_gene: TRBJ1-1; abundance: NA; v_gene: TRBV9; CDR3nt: TGTGCCAGCAGCGTAGGGGGCGAGGGAAATGAAGCTTTCTTT; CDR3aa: CASSVGGEGNEAFF
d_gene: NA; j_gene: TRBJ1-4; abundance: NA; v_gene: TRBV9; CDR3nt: TGTGCCAGCAGCGTAGATGGTCAGGCTAATGAAAAACTGTTTTTT; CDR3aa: CASSVDGQANEKLFF
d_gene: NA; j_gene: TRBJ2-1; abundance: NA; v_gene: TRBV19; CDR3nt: TGTGCCAGTAGTATCGGGGCGGTCCGAGGGTTCTACAATGAGCAGTTCTTC; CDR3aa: CASSIGAVRGFYNEQFF
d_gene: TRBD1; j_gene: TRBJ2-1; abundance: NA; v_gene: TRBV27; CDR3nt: TGTGCCAGCAGTTTACTAGGGCAGGGGGCAGGCAATGAGCAGTTCTTC; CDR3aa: CASSLLGQGAGNEQFF
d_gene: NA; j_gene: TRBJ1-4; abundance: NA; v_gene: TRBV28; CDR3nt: TGTGCCAGCAGTCCTCGCTACGGGAACATGGAGGAAAAACTGTTTTTT; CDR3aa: CASSPRYGNMEEKLFF
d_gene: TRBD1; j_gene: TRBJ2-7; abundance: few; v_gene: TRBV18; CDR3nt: TGTGCCAGCTCAAGCGTACGGGACAGGGGGCAGGGGCAGTACTTC; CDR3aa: CASSSVRDRGQGQYF
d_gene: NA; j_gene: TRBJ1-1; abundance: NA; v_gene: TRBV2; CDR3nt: TGTGCCAGCAGTGAAGGTCAGGGTTATGAAGCTTTCTTT; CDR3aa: CASSEGQGYEAFF
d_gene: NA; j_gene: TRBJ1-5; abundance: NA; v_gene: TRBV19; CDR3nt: TGTGCCAGTAGTATCCTATCAGGTTTCGATAGCAATCAGCCCCAGCATTTT; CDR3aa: CASSILSGFDSNQPQHF
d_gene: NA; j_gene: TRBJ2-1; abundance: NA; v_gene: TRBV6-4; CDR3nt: TGTGCCAGCAGTGACTCGTTGGCTAGCGCATACAATGAGCAGTTCTTC; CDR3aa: CASSDSLASAYNEQFF
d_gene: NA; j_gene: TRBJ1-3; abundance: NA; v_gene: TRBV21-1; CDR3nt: TGTGCCAGCAGCAAGGGGGACAAGGGGAGAGGCCACTCTGGAAACACCATATATTTT; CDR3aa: CASSKGDKGRGHSGNTIYF
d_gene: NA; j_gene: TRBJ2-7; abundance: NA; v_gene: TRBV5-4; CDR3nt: TGTGCCAGCAGCTTGGTTTTTGGAGCGGTCGAGCAGTACTTC; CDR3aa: CASSLVFGAVEQYF
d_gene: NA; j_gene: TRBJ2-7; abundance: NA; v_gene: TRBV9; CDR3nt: TGTGCCAGCAGCGTAGAGGGGGACGAGCAGTACTTC; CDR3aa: CASSVEGDEQYF
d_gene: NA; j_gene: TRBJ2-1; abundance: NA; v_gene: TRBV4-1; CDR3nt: TGCGCCAGCAGCCAAGACTCCCAGCTTTTCGAGCAGTTCTTC; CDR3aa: CASSQDSQLFEQFF
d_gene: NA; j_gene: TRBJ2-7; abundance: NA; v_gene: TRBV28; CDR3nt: TGTGCCAGCAGCACAATTAGGGACTGGGAGCAGTACTTC; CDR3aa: CASSTIRDWEQYF
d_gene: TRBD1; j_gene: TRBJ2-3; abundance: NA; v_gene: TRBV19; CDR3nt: TGTGCCAGTAGTAATGGACAGGGCTTCGATACGCAGTATTTT; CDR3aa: CASSNGQGFDTQYF
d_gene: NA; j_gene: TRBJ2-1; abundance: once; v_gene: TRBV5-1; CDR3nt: TGCGCCAGCAGCTTGGTCGGTAGCGGTTACAATGAGCAGTTCTTC; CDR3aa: CASSLVGSGYNEQFF
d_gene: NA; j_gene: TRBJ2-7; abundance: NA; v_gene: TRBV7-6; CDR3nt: TGTGCCAGCAGCTTAGGGGGAGACGAGCAGTACTTC; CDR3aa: CASSLGGDEQYF
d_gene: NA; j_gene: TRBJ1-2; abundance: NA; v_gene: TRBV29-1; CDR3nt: TGCAGCGTTGTAGCCAGTGGCTACACCTTC; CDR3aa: CSVVASGYTF
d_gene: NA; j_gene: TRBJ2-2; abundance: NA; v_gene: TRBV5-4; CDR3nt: TGTGCCAGCAGCGGGTGGACCGGGGAGCTGTTTTTT; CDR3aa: CASSGWTGELFF
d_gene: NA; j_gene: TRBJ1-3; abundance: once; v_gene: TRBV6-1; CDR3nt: TGTGCCAGCAGTGAATTTTGGGACTCTGGAAACACCATATATTTT; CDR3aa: CASSEFWDSGNTIYF
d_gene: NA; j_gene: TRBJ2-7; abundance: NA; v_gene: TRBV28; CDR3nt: TGTGCCAGCAGTAAAACCCCCTGGAAATACGAGCAGTACTTC; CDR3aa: CASSKTPWKYEQYF
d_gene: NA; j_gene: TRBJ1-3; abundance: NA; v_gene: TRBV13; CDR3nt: TGTGCCAGCAGCTCCTTGACTGGAAACACCATATATTTT; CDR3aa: CASSSLTGNTIYF